The rows below give T cell receptor beta chains drawn from one sample of a study of OX40 agonist ivuxolimab in advanced cancers. TCRdb's table, derived via immunoSEQ multiplex PCR, lists solely in-frame clones and lacks some. The sample yields 80,000 to 100,000 clones, around nine tenths seen once. Sequenced here: CD4+ or CD8+ T cells sorted from blood, sampled in a trial of the OX40 agonist ivuxolimab. All receptors come from an adult with an advanced solid tumor such as melanoma, head and neck, liver or kidney cancer. Both conserved end residues are part of each CDR3.

V gene	CDR3 protein
TRBV5-6	CASTPWDRGAYTF
TRBV7-2	CASSPGLGTGELFF
TRBV5-1	CASSLEGRGYDGYTF
TRBV5-1	CASSWDGDNQPQHF
TRBV15	CATSRGQGGIWDQPQHF
TRBV7-3	CASSSYSGANVLTF
TRBV12-5	CASGLVRSSGAANTGELFF
TRBV5-1	CASNPRDRSTPGELFF
TRBV6-1	CASSEFRQNTEAFF
TRBV9	CASSVGGSGTDTQYF
TRBV7-2	CASSLNVQGEQYF
TRBV5-1	CASSPPGGLGGNEQFF
TRBV7-8	CASSLQSSGYTDTQYF
TRBV7-8	CASSPRLVGGTDTQYF
TRBV2	CASSEVGYSRGAAQPQHF
TRBV2	CASSLQGGGTGELFF
TRBV4-3	CASSQDRTGYQPQHF
TRBV7-7	CASSLADPRINSGANVLTF
TRBV13	CASSLGLQGGTGANVLTF
TRBV19	CASSRNPGDAYSPLHF
TRBV18	CASSPLGGPTNTEAFF
TRBV21-1	CASSKTSSGNTIYF
TRBV5-1	CASSPGGPYNEQFF
TRBV9	CASSARTGNTEAFF
TRBV19	CASSIGRGGAYEQYF
TRBV28	CVSGTMNTEAFF
TRBV9	CASSVEGTGRSPLHF
TRBV6-4	CASSRGVEQFF
TRBV7-9	CASSLKGDLANYGYTF
TRBV6-5	CASSYSVYTDTQYF
TRBV28	CASRAIQGAPGSPLHF
TRBV7-2	CASSSHSYGYTF
TRBV6-6	CASTRSQGFTDTQYF
TRBV5-1	CASSLIGATEAFF
TRBV6-4	CASSVGQSGANVLTF
TRBV28	CASSLRYDEQFF
TRBV19	CASSSPGPQHF
TRBV5-1	CASSLAFGQALGTEAFF
TRBV10-3	CATTPGQGGETQYF
TRBV6-5	CASRSTGLSYNEQFF
TRBV2	CASFPGRSYTEAFF
TRBV25-1	CASSEGDAHYEQYF
TRBV4-1	CASSQVAGPTYEQYF
TRBV11-2	CASSSSDRGGNTIYF
TRBV5-1	CASSLYRGDTDTQYF
TRBV5-6	CASSLAGRNTEAFF
TRBV5-6	CASSQRGAPYQPQHF